This TCR beta chain originates from a study of beta chain features in type 1 diabetes. Study as a whole: Cell yields, gender and age were comparable in patients and healthy donors.

The length of the CDR3 is 19 residues. Trimming left V 6 bases short and J 4 bases short, with 27 bases between. Germline-derived CDR1 and CDR2 are MGHRA and YSYEKL. Whole-study results and caveats: Type 1 diabetes patients had fewer VDJ junction insertions and more deletions. Whether TCRB rearrangement is influenced by HLA type was left unresolved in this analysis.

For this clone: The antigen is undetermined.

The sequenced template was cDNA made from the entire isolated RNA. Data came from immunoSEQ multiplex PCR; TCRdb stores just in-frame clones and leaves some out. The profile covers around 250,000 clones, with about 63% appearing a single time and 0.053% taken by the ten largest. The TCR comes from a man younger than 40 in good health. V usage is TRBV4-1 and J usage is TRBJ1-4; a possible D gene is TRBD1 (5 bases). Source material: naive CD4+ T cells from blood. As DNA, the CDR3 is TGCGCCAGCAGACCTCTACCTCCCAGGGTAGGCCAGGGTAATGAAAAACTGTTTTTT. Protein sequence: CASRPLPPRVGQGNEKLFF.